In its sample, the clone carrying this T cell receptor (beta chain) was seen a few times. Its antigen is not identified. Libraries were prepared by immunoSEQ multiplex PCR; TCRdb keeps only in-frame clonotypes and omits some of them. Counted here are about 80,000 clones, roughly 87% occurring once; the ten biggest clones make up under 6%. These data originate in a study of PD-L1 blockade in urothelial cancer. For the study at large: Patients previously received 0 to 3 chemotherapy regimens. Typically, measured as a median, blood samples had about 140,000 T cells.

This CDR3 spans 12 amino acids. Trimming took 7 bases from V and 3 from J; bases not matched to a gene: 2. Looked up from germline, CDR1 is SGHRS and CDR2 is YFSETQ. Study-wide results and caveats: Below-median blood TCR clonality before treatment forecast better survival.

This TCR was sampled from a woman aged 70-85 years with urothelial cancer. The sequencing here drew on PBMCs, taken around atezolizumab (anti-PD-L1) treatment. The chain has TRBV5-1 and TRBJ2-5, with TRBD1 matching 8 bases. The CDR3 DNA is TGCGCCAGCGCGACAGGGGAAGAGACCCAGTACTTC. Encoded protein: CASATGEETQYF. Filled out from reference TRBV5-1 and TRBJ2-5, the complete variable domain reads KAGVTQTPRYLIKTRGQQVTLSCSPISGHRSVSWYQQTPGQGLQFLFEYFSETQRNKGNFPGRFSGRQFSNSRSEMNVSTLELGDSALYLCASATGEETQYFGPGTRLLVL.